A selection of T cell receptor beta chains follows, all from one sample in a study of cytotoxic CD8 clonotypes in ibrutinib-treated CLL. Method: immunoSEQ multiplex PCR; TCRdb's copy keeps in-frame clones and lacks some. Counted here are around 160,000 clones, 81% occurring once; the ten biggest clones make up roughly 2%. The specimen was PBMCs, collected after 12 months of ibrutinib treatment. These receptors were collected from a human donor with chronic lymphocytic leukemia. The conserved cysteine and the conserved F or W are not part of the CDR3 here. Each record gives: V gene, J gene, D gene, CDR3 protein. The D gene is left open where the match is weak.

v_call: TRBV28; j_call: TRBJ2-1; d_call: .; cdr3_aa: ASSVGGTRMDEQF
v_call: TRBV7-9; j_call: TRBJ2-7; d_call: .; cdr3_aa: ASSLVLGGLSSYEQY
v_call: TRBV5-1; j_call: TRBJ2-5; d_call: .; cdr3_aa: ASSLAPGNKETQY
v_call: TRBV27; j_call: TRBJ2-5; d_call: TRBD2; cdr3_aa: ASSLWSAGGRETQY
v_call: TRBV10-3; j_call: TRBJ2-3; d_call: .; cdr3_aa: AISERGGLGTDTQY
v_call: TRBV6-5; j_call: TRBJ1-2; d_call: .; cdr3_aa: ASRTGSYGYT
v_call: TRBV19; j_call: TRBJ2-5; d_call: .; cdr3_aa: ASSIIGETQY
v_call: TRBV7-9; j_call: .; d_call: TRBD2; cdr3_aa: ASSGSGTSGSGHEQY
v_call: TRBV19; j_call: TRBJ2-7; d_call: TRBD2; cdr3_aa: ASSSIGLAHSYEQY
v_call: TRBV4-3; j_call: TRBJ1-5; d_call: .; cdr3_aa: ASSPQASNQPQH
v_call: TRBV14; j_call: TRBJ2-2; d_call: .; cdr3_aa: ASSSRRGQGFSTGELF
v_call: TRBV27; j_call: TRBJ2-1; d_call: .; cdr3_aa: ASSSHLTALNEQF
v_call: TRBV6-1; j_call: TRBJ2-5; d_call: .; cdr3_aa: ASRYTGNQETQY
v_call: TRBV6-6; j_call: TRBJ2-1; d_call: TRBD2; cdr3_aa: ASSYSPSTGGEQF
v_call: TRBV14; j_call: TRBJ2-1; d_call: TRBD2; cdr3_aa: ASSQDKLAGGLDEQF
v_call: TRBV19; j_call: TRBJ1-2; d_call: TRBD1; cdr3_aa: ASSRQGQNYGYT
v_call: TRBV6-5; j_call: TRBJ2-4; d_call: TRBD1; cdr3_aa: ASRLTGTGIQY
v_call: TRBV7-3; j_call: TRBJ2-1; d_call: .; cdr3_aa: ASSSTRDTSRF
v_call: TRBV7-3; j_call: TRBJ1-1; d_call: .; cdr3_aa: ASSLSQGSTEAF
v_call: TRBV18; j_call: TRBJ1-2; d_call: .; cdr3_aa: ASSPDGAYGYT
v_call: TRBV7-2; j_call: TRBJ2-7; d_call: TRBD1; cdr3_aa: ASSLVAGGLDEQY
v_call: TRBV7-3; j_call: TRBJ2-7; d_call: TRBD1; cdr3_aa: ASSPTGTGVYEQY
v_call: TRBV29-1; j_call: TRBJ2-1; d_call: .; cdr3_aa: SVDIVWGNEQF
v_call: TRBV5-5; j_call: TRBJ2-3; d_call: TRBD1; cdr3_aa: ASLPGQGSTDTQY
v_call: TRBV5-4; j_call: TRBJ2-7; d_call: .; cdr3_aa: ASSLDERNEQY
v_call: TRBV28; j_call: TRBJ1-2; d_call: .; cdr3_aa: ASSARVNPGSTGYT
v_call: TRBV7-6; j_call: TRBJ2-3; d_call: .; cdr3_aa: ASSHGGGRNTDTQY
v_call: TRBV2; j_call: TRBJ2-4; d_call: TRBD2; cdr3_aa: ASRTTPSGGLLGAKNIQY
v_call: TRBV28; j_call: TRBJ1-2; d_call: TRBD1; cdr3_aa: ATGTEYGYT
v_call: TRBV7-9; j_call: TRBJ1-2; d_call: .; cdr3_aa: ASSEVRTAYNYGYT
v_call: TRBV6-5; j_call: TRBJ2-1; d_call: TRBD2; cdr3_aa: ASRLAGGIYNEQF
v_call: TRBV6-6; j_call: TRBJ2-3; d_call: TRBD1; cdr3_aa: ASSSLDRISTDTQY
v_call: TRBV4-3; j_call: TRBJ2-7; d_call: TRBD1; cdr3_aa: ASSENPGTGGSEQY